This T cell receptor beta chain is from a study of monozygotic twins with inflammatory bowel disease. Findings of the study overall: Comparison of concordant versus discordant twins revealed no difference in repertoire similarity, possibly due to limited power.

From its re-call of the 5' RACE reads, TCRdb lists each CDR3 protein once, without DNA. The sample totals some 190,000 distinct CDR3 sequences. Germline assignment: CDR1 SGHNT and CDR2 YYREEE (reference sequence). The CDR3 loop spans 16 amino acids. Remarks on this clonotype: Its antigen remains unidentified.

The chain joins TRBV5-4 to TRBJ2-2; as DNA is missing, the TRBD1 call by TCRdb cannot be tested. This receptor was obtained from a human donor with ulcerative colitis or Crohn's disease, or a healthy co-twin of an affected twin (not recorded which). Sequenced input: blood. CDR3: CASSQLMTGLNGELFF.